Below are 29 T cell receptor beta chains sequenced from a single sample in a study of breast tumors, draining lymph nodes, adjacent tissues. TCRdb fed the multiplex PCR reads into MiXCR, producing one record per CDR3 protein. The repertoire holds about 110,000 distinct CDR3 sequences, with about 31% as singletons. Breast cancer patients provided tissue from their axillary draining lymph nodes. What was sequenced was axillary lymph node tissue. The source is a female donor with breast cancer. Some clones in this sample may be carry-over from other donors' samples.

In its sample, this clonotype was seen many times. A clone one base away is much larger, so this may be a read error. This sequence joins TRBV9 and TRBJ2-3, with TRBD2 matching 15 bases. The germline V gene has CDR1 SGDLS and CDR2 YYNGEE. The CDR3 is 17 residues long. The CDR3 DNA reads as TGTGCCAGCAGTGGGACTAGCGGGAGGTGGGGCACAGCTACGCAGTATTTT. Residues: CASSGTSGRWGTATQYF. Filled out from reference TRBV9 and TRBJ2-3, the complete variable domain reads DSGVTQTPKHLITATGQRVTLRCSPRSGDLSVYWYQQSLDQGLQFLIQYYNGEERAKGNILERFSAQQFPDLHSELNLSSLELGDSALYFCASSGTSGRWGTATQYFGPGTRLTVL.

J is TRBJ1-1 and V is TRBV30, with 7 bases lining up with TRBD1. The CDR3 runs 17 residues. Germline-derived CDR1 and CDR2 are GTSNPN and SVGIG (reference sequence). V was clipped by 3 bases and J by 0 bases; unmatched bases: 13. The CDR3: CAWRARQGGFMNTEAFF. CDR3 DNA: TGTGCCTGGAGAGCCCGACAGGGCGGGTTTATGAACACTGAAGCTTTCTTT.

A note on this clonotype: A much larger clone lies one base from this, so it may be a read error. The J gene is TRBJ2-5, the V gene TRBV6-1, with D possibly being TRBD1 or TRBD2 (7 bases each). There are 16 residues in the CDR3. The V end was cut by 5 bases, the J end by 5 bases, with 21 bases between. In germline, CDR1 is MNHNS, CDR2 SASEGT. The DNA of the CDR3 is TGTGCCAGCAGTTCCCAGGGCGGGGGCAGGGGGGAGACCCAGTACTTC. Encoded protein: CASSSQGGGRGETQYF.

There are many counts of this clonotype. This chain links TRBV18 with TRBJ2-7; 7 bases line up with TRBD1. Unmatched junction bases numbered 7, after V lost 8 bases and J lost 0 bases. Looked up from germline, CDR1 is KGHSH and CDR2 is LQKENI. The CDR3 loop spans 14 amino acids. Here the CDR3 DNA reads TGTGCCAGCACGGTACAGGGGAGCTCCTACGAGCAGTACTTC. It encodes CASTVQGSSYEQYF.

The V call is TRBV2, the J call TRBJ2-2, with 7 bases matching TRBD2. The CDR3 is made up of 13 amino acids. J gave up 8 bases and V 7 bases, and 7 bases lay outside the gene matches. CDR1 SNHLY and CDR2 FYNNEI come from the germline V gene. CDR3 DNA: TGTGCCAGCATTTTCCTGGGAGGGGGGGAGCTGTTTTTT. Translation: CASIFLGGGELFF. Using reference TRBV2 and TRBJ2-2 for the parts outside the CDR3, the full variable domain is EPEVTQTPSHQVTQMGQEVILRCVPISNHLYFYWYRQILGQKVEFLVSFYNNEISEKSEIFDDQFSVERPDGSNFTLKIRSTKLEDSAMYFCASIFLGGGELFFGEGSRLTVL.

This clonotype occurred many times. V and J are TRBV4-3 and TRBJ1-6; no reliable D call. CDR3 length equals 12 residues. Germline loops: CDR1 LGHNA, CDR2 YSLEER. Trimming stripped 2 bases from V and 8 bases from J, with 4 bases between. In DNA form, the CDR3 reads TGCGCCAGCAGCCAAACAGATTCACCCCTCCACTTT. Translation gives CASSQTDSPLHF.

With respect to this clonotype: At one end, the junction sequence differs from germline, possibly due to a read error. The V gene is TRBV7-6, the J gene TRBJ1-3; D is unresolved. The CDR3 has 15 amino acids. Germline V gene data show CDR1 as SGHVS and CDR2 as FNYEAQ. CDR3 residues: CAGSFKPQTDYTIHF. The CDR3 DNA is TGTGCCGGCAGCTTTAAGCCACAGACCGATTACACCATACATTTT. Filled out from reference TRBV7-6 and TRBJ1-3, the complete variable domain reads GAGVSQSPRYKVTKRGQDVALRCDPISGHVSLYWYRQALGQGPEFLTYFNYEAQQDKSGLPNDRFSAERPEGSISTLTIQRTEQRDSAMYRCAGSFKPQTDYTIHFGEGSWLTVV.

The chain carries TRBV3-1 and TRBJ1-1; D possibly corresponds to TRBD1 (5 bases). The V and J ends lost 0 bases and 4 bases respectively, with 9 bases between them. This CDR3 is 14 amino acids long. The germline gives CDR1 LGHDT, CDR2 YNNKEL (reference sequence). The CDR3 nucleotides read TGTGCCAGCAGCCAAGATTCGGGGGGCACTGAAGCTTTCTTT. It encodes CASSQDSGGTEAFF.

There are a few counts of this clonotype. A much bigger clone sits one base away, suggesting this may be a read error. This sequence joins TRBV20-1 and TRBJ2-7; D is uncertain. V was clipped by 0 bases and J by 3 bases, with 27 bases between them. Germline CDR1 is DFQATT and CDR2 is SNEGSKA (reference sequence). There are 19 residues in the CDR3. Written as DNA, the CDR3 is TGCAGTGCTAGAGAGCCCGTTTTTGCCCCGGCCCTAACTCGCTACGAGCAGTACTTC. This encodes CSAREPVFAPALTRYEQYF.

This clonotype has only a few counts. Possible read error: a much larger clone is one base away. The chain carries TRBV7-3 and TRBJ2-3; 7 positions match TRBD2. The CDR3 is made up of 17 amino acids. CDR1 SGHTA and CDR2 FQGTGA come from the germline V gene. The CDR3 coding sequence is TGTGCCAGCAGCCTGGAGGCGGGAGCTTTCTACACAGATCCGCAGTATTTT. Its translation: CASSLEAGAFYTDPQYF.

This clonotype has just a few counts. This sequence may be a read error, since a much larger clone differs from it by one base. The chain recombines TRBV27 with TRBJ1-2, with 7 bases aligning to TRBD1. In germline, CDR1 is MNHEY, CDR2 SMNVEV (reference sequence). The V and J ends lost 5 bases and 4 bases, in that order; junction bases with no gene match: 7. CDR3 length: 14 residues. DNA for the CDR3: TGTGCCAGCAGTCCATCCCCAGGGGGCTATGGCTACACCTTC. It encodes CASSPSPGGYGYTF.

Regarding this clonotype: This clone may be a read error of a much larger clone one base away. This chain links TRBV6-6 with TRBJ2-7; the match to TRBD2 covers 13 bases. J was trimmed by 6 bases and V by 2 bases; bases with no gene match: 7. The CDR3 loop spans 16 amino acids. Germline values: CDR1 MNHNY, CDR2 SVGAGI (reference sequence). CDR3 sequence reads: CASSYGLAGDEGEQYF. The CDR3, as DNA: TGTGCCAGCAGTTACGGACTAGCGGGAGACGAGGGCGAGCAGTACTTC.

This clonotype was recorded at least ten times. CDR3 bases: TGTGCCAGCAGCCCAGGGACAGGGTGGGGATCACCCCTCCACTTT. Protein sequence: CASSPGTGWGSPLHF. This chain joins TRBV7-2 and TRBJ1-6, with TRBD1 identical over 9 bases. The CDR3 totals 15 residues. Germline CDR1 and CDR2: SGHTA and FQGNSA. The ends lost 5 bases at V and 10 bases at J; junction bases unmatched: 9.

This clonotype occurred many times. The junction departs from germline at one end; a sequencing error may be responsible. This chain connects TRBV9 to TRBJ1-2; D unclear. Germline CDR1 SGDLS, CDR2 YYNGEE. The CDR3 length is 15 residues. The CDR3 sequence: CASSVDLIANYGSTF. The CDR3 DNA sequence: TGTGCCAGCAGCGTAGATCTTATAGCTAACTATGGCTCCACCTTC.

This clonotype showed up many times. This chain connects TRBV4-3 to TRBJ2-5, with unresolved D. The CDR3 runs 15 residues. The V and J ends lost 0 bases and 4 bases respectively, with 12 bases between them. Germline assignment: CDR1 LGHNA and CDR2 YSLEER. CDR3 region: CASSQDSRTGETQYF. The CDR3 nucleotides read TGCGCCAGCAGCCAAGATTCTCGGACGGGAGAGACCCAGTACTTC.

This clonotype was counted at least ten times. The gene calls are TRBV13 and TRBJ2-1; the match to TRBD2 covers 12 bases. This CDR3 contains 15 residues. Germline loops: CDR1 PRHDT, CDR2 FYEKMQ (reference sequence). Unmatched junction bases numbered 3, after V lost 2 bases and J lost 7 bases. The CDR3 is CASSLRTSGVNEQFF. The CDR3 bases are TGTGCCAGCAGCTTAAGGACTAGCGGGGTTAATGAGCAGTTCTTC.

This chain connects TRBV29-1 to TRBJ1-2, with D possibly TRBD1 on 5 matching bases. The germline V gene has CDR1 SQVTM and CDR2 ANQGSEA. V was shortened by 4 bases and J by 5 bases, with 14 bases between the two germline ends. This CDR3 has 13 residues. CDR3 DNA: TGCAGCGTTGGGGGGGGAGGAGGTTATGGCTACACCTTC. It encodes CSVGGGGGYGYTF.

This clonotype has ten or more counts. The J gene is TRBJ2-7, the V gene TRBV7-9; 7 bases are shared with TRBD2. V dropped 2 bases and J dropped 5; count of bases not matched to a gene: 6. The CDR3 extends over 14 amino acids. Germline lookup yields CDR1 SEHNR and CDR2 FQNEAQ (reference sequence). This chain's CDR3 is CASSLRREFDEQYF. DNA of the CDR3: TGTGCCAGCAGCTTAAGGCGGGAGTTCGACGAGCAGTACTTC.

This clonotype was counted only a few times. This may be a read error, as it is one base from a much larger clone. The J gene is TRBJ2-5, the V gene TRBV6-2 or TRBV6-3; D may be TRBD2 (6 bases). The V gene's germline CDR1 is MNHEY and CDR2 SVGEGT. The CDR3 sequence is 14 residues long. The ends were cut back, 11 bases at V and 9 bases at J, with 25 bases in the middle. The CDR3 spells CAELRGGGKEAQYF. The CDR3 coding sequence is TGTGCCGAGTTACGGGGCGGAGGGAAGGAGGCCCAGTACTTC.

This clonotype was seen many times. The chain links TRBV7-8 to TRBJ2-1, with 7 positions matching TRBD2. This CDR3 is 16 amino acids long. Trimming removed 3 bases from V and 2 bases from J; junction bases left unmatched: 7. Germline CDR1 SGHVS, CDR2 FQNEAQ. CDR3 loop: CASSFLRLAAYNEQFF. For the CDR3, the DNA is TGTGCCAGCAGCTTCCTCCGACTAGCCGCCTACAATGAGCAGTTCTTC.

DNA for the CDR3: TGTGCCAGCAGTTTATGGGCAACGGGCAATCAGCCCCAGCATTTT. It translates to CASSLWATGNQPQHF. The chain has TRBV27 and TRBJ1-5; no clear D. The CDR3 loop spans 15 amino acids. V was shortened by 1 base and J by 2 bases, with 9 bases between the two germline ends. In germline, CDR1 is MNHEY, CDR2 SMNVEV (reference sequence).

The sample holds many counts of this clonotype. Possible read error: a much larger clone is one base away. The chain carries TRBV7-3 and TRBJ2-5; 9 bases line up with TRBD2. The CDR3 sequence is 15 residues long. In germline, CDR1 is SGHTA, CDR2 FQGTGA. DNA for the CDR3: TGTGCCAGCAGCTTAGCGGGAGGGAGTGCAGAGACCCAGCACTTC. It encodes CASSLAGGSAETQHF.

This clonotype was seen many times. The chain joins TRBV12-3 or TRBV12-4 to TRBJ2-3; D is tentatively TRBD1 or TRBD2 (5 bases each). The CDR3 runs to 14 residues. Trimming removed 10 bases from V and 1 base from J, with 15 bases in between. CDR3 loop: CATTSGPRTDTQYF. In nucleotides, the CDR3 is TGTGCCACGACGTCGGGGCCTCGCACAGATACGCAGTATTTT.

Regarding this clonotype: This may be a read error, as it is one base from a much larger clone. CDR3 residues: CATSREAAGYRSYTF. In DNA form, the CDR3 reads TGTGCCACCAGCAGAGAAGCCGCCGGGTATAGGAGCTACACCTTC. V gene TRBV15 combines with J gene TRBJ1-2; D is unclear. Trimming took off 0 bases at V and 9 bases at J, with 17 bases between the two ends. Germline lookup yields CDR1 LNHNV and CDR2 YYDKDF (reference sequence). This CDR3 has 15 amino acids. Using reference TRBV15 and TRBJ1-2 for the parts outside the CDR3, the full variable domain is DAMVIQNPRYQVTQFGKPVTLSCSQTLNHNVMYWYQQKSSQAPKLLFHYYDKDFNNEADTPDNFQSRRPNTSFCFLDIRSPGLGDTAMYLCATSREAAGYRSYTFGSGTRLTVV.

Many counts were recorded for this clonotype. V is TRBV29-1 and J is TRBJ2-1; D may be TRBD2 (6 bases). Germline loops: CDR1 SQVTM, CDR2 ANQGSEA. Between the trimmed V and J ends, which lost 6 bases and 0 bases, there was a span of 15 bases. The CDR3 has 15 residues. The chain's CDR3 is CSVVGLPSSYNEQFF. The CDR3, as DNA: TGCAGCGTCGTGGGACTCCCGAGCTCCTACAATGAGCAGTTCTTC.

The chain uses TRBV20-1 and TRBJ1-1, with D possibly matching TRBD1 (5 bases). V was trimmed by 0 bases and J by 5 bases, leaving 16 bases between them. Germline values: CDR1 DFQATT, CDR2 SNEGSKA (reference sequence). The CDR3 contains 15 residues. CDR3 sequence reads: CSARDLPGGVTEAFF. The CDR3 DNA reads TGCAGTGCTAGAGATTTGCCGGGGGGGGTGACTGAAGCTTTCTTT.

V usage is TRBV18 and J usage is TRBJ1-1; D gene uncertain. Per the germline V gene, CDR1 is KGHSH and CDR2 is LQKENI. Trimming pared 2 bases from V and 1 base from J, leaving 2 bases between. This CDR3 region has 12 residues. The CDR3 sequence is CASSPENTEAFF. The CDR3 DNA follows: TGTGCCAGCTCACCAGAGAACACTGAAGCTTTCTTT.

In its sample, this clonotype ranks as medium-sized. This rearrangement joins TRBV20-1 to TRBJ2-5; 7 positions agree with TRBD2. V lost 3 bases to trimming and J lost 2 bases; unmatched junction nucleotides: 3. This CDR3 has 13 residues. The germline V gene has CDR1 DFQATT and CDR2 SNEGSKA (reference sequence). The CDR3 DNA reads TGCAGTGCTAGCGGGAGGCAGCAAGAGACCCAGTACTTC. Protein sequence: CSASGRQQETQYF.

Comments on this clonotype: It may be a read error: a sequence one base away is much more abundant. The V and J genes are TRBV11-2 and TRBJ2-7; TRBD1 matches 8 bases. Germline V lookup: CDR1 SGHAT, CDR2 FQNNGV. Germline trimming cut 4 bases from V and 2 bases from J; bases unmatched to any gene: 4. The CDR3 length is 14 residues. The CDR3 region has the DNA TGTGCCAGCAGCTGGGACAGGCTAGCCTACGAGCAGTACTTC. Encoded protein: CASSWDRLAYEQYF. The full variable domain, in which reference TRBV11-2 and TRBJ2-7 provide the parts outside the CDR3, is EAGVAQSPRYKIIEKRQSVAFWCNPISGHATLYWYQQILGQGPKLLIQFQNNGVVDDSQLPKDRFSAERLKGVDSTLKIQPAKLEDSAVYLCASSWDRLAYEQYFGPGTRLTVT.